This T cell receptor (beta chain) came from a study of blood T cell repertoires in COVID-19. Whole-study context: Some COVID-19 samples were acute and others convalescent; all came from the United States, Italy and Spain. Nucleic acid was either cDNA or gDNA, and it came from T cells, B-cell-depleted T cells, or PBMCs.

Profiled with immunoSEQ multiplex PCR; TCRdb holds only in-frame clones, not every one. The repertoire holds 200,000 to 250,000 clones, with just under 85% as singletons. Germline trimming cut 7 bases from V and 5 bases from J; bases unmatched to any gene: 11. The CDR3 consists of 14 residues. CDR1 is MDHEN and CDR2 is SYDVKM in the germline V gene. Individuals drawn from approximately 26 US areas were roughly 18 to 95 years old. Participants had their cohort set by participant-reported clinical history. Material: PBMCs or T cells enriched from blood (not recorded which). This TCR was sampled from a woman in her forties with acute COVID-19. J is TRBJ2-7 and V is TRBV28; 7 bases are shared with TRBD1. CDR3 sequence reads: CASNPGKGGNEQYF. Here the CDR3 DNA reads TGTGCCAGCAACCCCGGGAAAGGGGGCAACGAGCAGTACTTC.